This entry is about one TCR beta chain. The data stem from a study of blood T cell repertoires in COVID-19. CDR1 and CDR2 (germline): LNHDA, SQIVND (reference sequence). Deletions cut 3 bases from V and 2 bases from J, with 11 bases between. The CDR3 is 15 residues long. Here immunoSEQ multiplex PCR was the method, and the copy in TCRdb shows in-frame clones only, minus some. This sample yields roughly 47,000 clones, of which over 70% are seen a single time; around 8.6% belongs to the top ten. The chain combines TRBV19 with TRBJ1-3; D is ambiguous. Sequencing was carried out using peripheral blood. This sequence was found in a man between 50 and 59 years old with acute or convalescent COVID-19. The CDR3 region has the DNA TGTGCCAGTAGTATCCTTCGGGGTACTGGAAACACCATATATTTT. Translated, it gives CASSILRGTGNTIYF.